This TCR beta chain was identified in a study of graft-versus-host responses after intestinal transplantation. The protocol was immunoSEQ multiplex PCR, while the TCRdb copy is restricted to in-frame clones and leaves out a portion. In the table there are about 25,000 clones, 80% to 95% of which are singletons. Trimming shortened V by 3 bases and J by 2 bases, and 5 bases separated the two germline ends. The CDR3 totals 14 residues. CDR1 is SGHTA, CDR2 FQGNSA, per germline. This clone was recorded only once. The sequencing used PBMCs, collected 18 days after transplant. The V and J genes are TRBV7-2 and TRBJ2-6; no definite D call. This clonotype originated in a human patient who received an intestinal transplant, so some T cells may come from the graft donor. CDR3 sequence reads: CASSFLTGANVLTF. The CDR3 region has the DNA TGTGCCAGCAGCTTTTTGACTGGGGCCAACGTCCTGACTTTC. The variable domain in full, with the rest retrieved from reference TRBV7-2 and TRBJ2-6, is GAGVSQSPSNKVTEKGKDVELRCDPISGHTALYWYRQSLGQGLEFLIYFQGNSAPDKSGLPSDRFSAERTGGSVSTLTIQRTQQEDSAVYLCASSFLTGANVLTFGAGSRLTVL.